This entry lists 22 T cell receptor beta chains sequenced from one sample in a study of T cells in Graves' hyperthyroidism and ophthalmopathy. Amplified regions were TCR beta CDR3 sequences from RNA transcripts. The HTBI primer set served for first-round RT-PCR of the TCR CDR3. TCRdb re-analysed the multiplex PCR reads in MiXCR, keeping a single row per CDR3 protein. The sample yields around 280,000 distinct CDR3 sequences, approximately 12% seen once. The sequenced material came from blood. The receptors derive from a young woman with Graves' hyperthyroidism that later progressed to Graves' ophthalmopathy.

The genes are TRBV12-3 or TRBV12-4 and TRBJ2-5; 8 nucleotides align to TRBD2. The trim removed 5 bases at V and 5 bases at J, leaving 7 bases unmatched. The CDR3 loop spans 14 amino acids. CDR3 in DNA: TGTGCCAGCAGTCCACCGGGACTAGAGGAGACCCAGTACTTC. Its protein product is CASSPPGLEETQYF.

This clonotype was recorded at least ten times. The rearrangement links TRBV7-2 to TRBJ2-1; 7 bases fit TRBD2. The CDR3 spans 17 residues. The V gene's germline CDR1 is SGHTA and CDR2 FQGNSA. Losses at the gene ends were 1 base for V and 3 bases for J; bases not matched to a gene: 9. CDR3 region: CASSLESSGGRYNEQFF. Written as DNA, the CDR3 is TGTGCCAGCAGCTTAGAATCCTCGGGAGGTCGCTACAATGAGCAGTTCTTC.

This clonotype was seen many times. This CDR3 reads CSASKGAMGFQPQHF. The CDR3 DNA reads as TGCAGTGCTAGTAAGGGGGCAATGGGGTTCCAGCCCCAGCATTTT. This chain links TRBV20-1 with TRBJ1-5; 7 bases are a match to TRBD1. Germline CDR1 is DFQATT and CDR2 is SNEGSKA (reference sequence). The CDR3 spans 15 residues. Germline trimming cut 3 bases from V and 7 bases from J; bases unmatched to any gene: 12.

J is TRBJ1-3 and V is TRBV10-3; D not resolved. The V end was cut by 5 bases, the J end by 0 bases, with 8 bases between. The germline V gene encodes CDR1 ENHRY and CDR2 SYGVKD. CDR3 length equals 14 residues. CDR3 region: CAISYGRSGNTIYF. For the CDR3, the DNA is TGTGCCATCAGTTACGGCCGCTCTGGAAACACCATATATTTT.

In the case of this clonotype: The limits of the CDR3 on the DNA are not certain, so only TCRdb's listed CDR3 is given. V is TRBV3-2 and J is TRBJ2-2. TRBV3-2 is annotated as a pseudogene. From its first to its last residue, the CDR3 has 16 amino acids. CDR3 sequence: CASSGPIPALPGSCFF.

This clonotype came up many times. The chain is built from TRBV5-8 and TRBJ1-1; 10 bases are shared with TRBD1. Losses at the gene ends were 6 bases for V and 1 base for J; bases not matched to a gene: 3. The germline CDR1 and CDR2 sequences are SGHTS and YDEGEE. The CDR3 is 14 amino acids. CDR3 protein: CASTRDRGNTEAFF. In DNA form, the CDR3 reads TGTGCCAGCACCAGGGACAGGGGGAACACTGAAGCTTTCTTT.

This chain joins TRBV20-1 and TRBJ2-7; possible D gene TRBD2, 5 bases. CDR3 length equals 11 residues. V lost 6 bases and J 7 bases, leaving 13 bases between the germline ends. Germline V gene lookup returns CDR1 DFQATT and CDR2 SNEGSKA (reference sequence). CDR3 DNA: TGCAGTGCCGGGTGGGGAGAGGAGCAGTACTTC. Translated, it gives CSAGWGEEQYF.

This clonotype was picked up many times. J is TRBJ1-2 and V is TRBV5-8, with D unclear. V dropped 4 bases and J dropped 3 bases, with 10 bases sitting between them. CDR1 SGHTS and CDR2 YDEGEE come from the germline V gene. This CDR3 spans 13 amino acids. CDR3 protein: CASSKDGDYGYTF. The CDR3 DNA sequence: TGTGCCAGCAGCAAGGACGGGGACTATGGCTACACCTTC. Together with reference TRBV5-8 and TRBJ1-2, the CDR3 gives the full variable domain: EAGVTQSPTHLIKTRGQQATLRCSPISGHTSVYWYQQALGLGLQFLLWYDEGEERNRGNFPPRFSGRQFPNYSSELNVNALELEDSALYLCASSKDGDYGYTFGSGTRLTVV.

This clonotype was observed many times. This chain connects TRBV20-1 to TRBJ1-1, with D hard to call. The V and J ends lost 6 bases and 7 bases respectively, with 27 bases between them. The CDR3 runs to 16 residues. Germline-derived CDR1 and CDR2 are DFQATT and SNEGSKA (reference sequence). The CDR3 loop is CSAAQLLTLQIGEAFF. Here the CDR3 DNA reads TGCAGTGCCGCCCAACTTCTTACCCTACAAATTGGTGAAGCTTTCTTT.

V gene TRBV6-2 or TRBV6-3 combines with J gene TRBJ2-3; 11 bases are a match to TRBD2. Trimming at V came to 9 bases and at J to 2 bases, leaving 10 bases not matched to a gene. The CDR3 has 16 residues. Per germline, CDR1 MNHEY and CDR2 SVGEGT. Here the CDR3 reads CASHDSSGRYTDTQYF. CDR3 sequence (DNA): TGTGCCAGTCATGACTCTAGCGGGAGGTACACAGATACGCAGTATTTT.

The CDR3 spells CASSMTGNYNEQFF. The CDR3 DNA is TGTGCCAGTAGTATGACAGGGAACTACAATGAGCAGTTCTTC. The chain uses TRBV19 and TRBJ2-1; the match to TRBD1 covers 7 bases. The CDR3 has 14 amino acids. After removal of 3 bases from V and 3 bases from J, the junction contained 2 bases not matched to a gene. Per germline, CDR1 LNHDA and CDR2 SQIVND (reference sequence).

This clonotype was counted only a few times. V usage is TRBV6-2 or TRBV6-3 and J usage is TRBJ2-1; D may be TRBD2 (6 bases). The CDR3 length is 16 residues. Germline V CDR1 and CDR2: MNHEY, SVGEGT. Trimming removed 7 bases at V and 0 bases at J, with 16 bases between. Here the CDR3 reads CASIGGLANSYNEQFF. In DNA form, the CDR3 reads TGTGCCAGCATCGGGGGATTAGCGAACTCCTACAATGAGCAGTTCTTC.

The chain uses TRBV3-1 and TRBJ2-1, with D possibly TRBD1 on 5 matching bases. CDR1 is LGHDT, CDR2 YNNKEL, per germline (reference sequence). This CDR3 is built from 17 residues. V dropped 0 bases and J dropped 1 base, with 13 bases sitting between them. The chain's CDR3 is CASSQDRVGLSYNEQFF. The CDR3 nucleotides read TGTGCCAGCAGCCAAGATCGGGTGGGGCTTTCCTACAATGAGCAGTTCTTC.

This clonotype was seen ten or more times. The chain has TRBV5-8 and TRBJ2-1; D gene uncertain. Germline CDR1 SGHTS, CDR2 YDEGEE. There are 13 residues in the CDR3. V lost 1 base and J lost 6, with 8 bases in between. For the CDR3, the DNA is TGTGCCAGCAGCTTGCCAAACGGCAATGAGCAGTTCTTC. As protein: CASSLPNGNEQFF.

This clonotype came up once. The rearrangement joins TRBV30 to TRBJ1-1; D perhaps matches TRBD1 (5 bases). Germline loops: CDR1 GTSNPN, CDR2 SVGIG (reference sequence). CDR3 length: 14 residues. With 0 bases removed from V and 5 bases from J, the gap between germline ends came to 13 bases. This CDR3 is CAWSVSSGLTEAFF. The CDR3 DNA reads TGTGCCTGGAGTGTAAGCTCAGGGCTGACTGAAGCTTTCTTT.

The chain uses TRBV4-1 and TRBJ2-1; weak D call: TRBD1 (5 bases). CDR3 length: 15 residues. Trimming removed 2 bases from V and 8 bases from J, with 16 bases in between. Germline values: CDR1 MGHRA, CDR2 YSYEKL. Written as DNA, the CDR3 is TGCGCCAGCAGCCAAAAATGGGGCATTCTTTATGAGCAGTTCTTC. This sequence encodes CASSQKWGILYEQFF.

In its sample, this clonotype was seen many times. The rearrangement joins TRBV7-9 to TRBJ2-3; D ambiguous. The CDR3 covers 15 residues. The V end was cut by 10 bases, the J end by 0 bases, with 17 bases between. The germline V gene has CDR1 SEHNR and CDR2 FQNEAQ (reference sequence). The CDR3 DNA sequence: TGTGCCACCCCCACTGATAAATCTAGCACAGATACGCAGTATTTT. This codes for CATPTDKSSTDTQYF.

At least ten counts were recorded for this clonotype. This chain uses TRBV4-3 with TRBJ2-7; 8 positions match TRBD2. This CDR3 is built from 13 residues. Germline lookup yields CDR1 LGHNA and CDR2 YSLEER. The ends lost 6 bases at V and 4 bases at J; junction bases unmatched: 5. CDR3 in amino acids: CASSETSGYEQYF. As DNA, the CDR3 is TGCGCCAGCAGTGAAACTAGCGGATACGAGCAGTACTTC.

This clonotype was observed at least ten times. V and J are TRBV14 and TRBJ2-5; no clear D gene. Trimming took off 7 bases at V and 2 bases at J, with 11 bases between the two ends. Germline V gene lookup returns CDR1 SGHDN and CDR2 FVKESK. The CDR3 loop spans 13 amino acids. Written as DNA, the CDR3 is TGTGCCAGCAATAACGAGGCTCAAGAGACCCAGTACTTC. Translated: CASNNEAQETQYF.

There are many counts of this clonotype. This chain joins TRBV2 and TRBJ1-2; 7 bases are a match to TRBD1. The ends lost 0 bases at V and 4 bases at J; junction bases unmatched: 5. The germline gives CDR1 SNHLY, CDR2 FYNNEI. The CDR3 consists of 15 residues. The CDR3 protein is CASSEAWGQPYGYTF. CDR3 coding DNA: TGTGCCAGCAGTGAAGCATGGGGACAGCCCTATGGCTACACCTTC. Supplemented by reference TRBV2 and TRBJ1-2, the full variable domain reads EPEVTQTPSHQVTQMGQEVILRCVPISNHLYFYWYRQILGQKVEFLVSFYNNEISEKSEIFDDQFSVERPDGSNFTLKIRSTKLEDSAMYFCASSEAWGQPYGYTFGSGTRLTVV.

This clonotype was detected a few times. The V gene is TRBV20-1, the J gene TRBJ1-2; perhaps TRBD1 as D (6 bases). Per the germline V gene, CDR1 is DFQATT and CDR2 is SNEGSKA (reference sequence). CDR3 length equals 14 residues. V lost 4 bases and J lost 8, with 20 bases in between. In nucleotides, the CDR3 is TGCAGTGCTACTCTGGACAGCCCTCTAGTGGGCTACACCTTC. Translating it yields CSATLDSPLVGYTF.

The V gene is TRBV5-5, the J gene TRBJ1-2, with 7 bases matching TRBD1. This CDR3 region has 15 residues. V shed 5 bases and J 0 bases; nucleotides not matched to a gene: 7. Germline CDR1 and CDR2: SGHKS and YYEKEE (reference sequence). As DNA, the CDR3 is TGTGCCAGCAGGGGTAGGGACAGATCTAACTATGGCTACACCTTC. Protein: CASRGRDRSNYGYTF.